The clone carrying this T cell receptor beta chain appeared a few times. The data belong to a study of metastatic and nonmetastatic thyroid tumors. V shed 2 bases, J shed 2 bases, and the junction held 7 bases outside the gene matches. There are 16 residues in the CDR3. No treatment had been given to any patient before thyroid surgery. TCRdb called clones again from the PCR reads with MiXCR. The table has several thousand clones, roughly a third seen once. The receptor's source is a male donor with papillary thyroid cancer or a benign thyroid nodule (not recorded which). Some clones in this sample may be carry-over from other donors' samples. The sequencing sample was made of adjacent normal tissue. The V and J genes are TRBV12-3 or TRBV12-4 and TRBJ1-1, with TRBD1 identical over 8 bases. The DNA for the CDR3 is TGTGCCAGCAGTTTAATGTTCAGGGGGCTTAACACTGAAGCTTTCTTT. Its translation: CASSLMFRGLNTEAFF.